This T cell receptor beta chain was profiled in a study of T cell responses to AZD1222 COVID-19 vaccine. General observations from the study: The number of AZD1222 recipients seropositive at baseline was only five or six. Nearly half of the spike-specific TCRs reportedly recognize variant regions that carry no mutations. Donors, mostly white British, included more females; clonal diversity was possibly underestimated.

Comments on this clone: Antigen: not known.

The germline V gene encodes CDR1 LNHNV and CDR2 YYDKDF (reference sequence). This CDR3 is 15 amino acids long. The V gene lost 1 base and the J gene lost 4 bases, with 11 bases spanning the gap. TCRdb's copy holds only in-frame clones and misses some; the assay was immunoSEQ multiplex PCR. The table shows under 150,000 clones, with 92% occurring only once. Sequencing used peripheral blood, obtained on day 0 of AZD1222 vaccination. The rearrangement joins TRBV15 to TRBJ1-3, with D possibly matching TRBD1 (6 bases). The clonotype was recovered from an adult in good health. CDR3 region: CATSRGRGQGNTIYF. The CDR3 region has the DNA TGTGCCACCAGCAGAGGCCGGGGGCAAGGAAACACCATATATTTT.